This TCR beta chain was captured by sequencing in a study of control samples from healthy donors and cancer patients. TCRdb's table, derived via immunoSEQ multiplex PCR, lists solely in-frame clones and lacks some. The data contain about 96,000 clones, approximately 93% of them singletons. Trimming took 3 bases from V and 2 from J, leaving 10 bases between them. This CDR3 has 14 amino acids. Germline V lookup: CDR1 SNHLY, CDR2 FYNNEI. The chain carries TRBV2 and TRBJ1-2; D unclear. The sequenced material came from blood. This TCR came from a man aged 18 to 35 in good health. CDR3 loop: CASSDQATNYGYTF. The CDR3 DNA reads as TGTGCCAGCAGTGACCAGGCTACCAACTATGGCTACACCTTC.